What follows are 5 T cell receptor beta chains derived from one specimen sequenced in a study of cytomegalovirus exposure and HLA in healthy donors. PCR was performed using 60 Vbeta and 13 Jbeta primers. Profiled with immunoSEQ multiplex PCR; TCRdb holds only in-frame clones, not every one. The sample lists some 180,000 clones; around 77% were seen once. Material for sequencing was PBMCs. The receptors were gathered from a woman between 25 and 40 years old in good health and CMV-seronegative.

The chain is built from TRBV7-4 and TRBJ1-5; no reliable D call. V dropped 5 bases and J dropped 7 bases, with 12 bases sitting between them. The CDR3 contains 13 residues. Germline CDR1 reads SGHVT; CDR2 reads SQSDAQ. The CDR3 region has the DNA TGTGCCAGCAGCCAGCGGCCACTGCAGCCCCAGCATTTT. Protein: CASSQRPLQPQHF.

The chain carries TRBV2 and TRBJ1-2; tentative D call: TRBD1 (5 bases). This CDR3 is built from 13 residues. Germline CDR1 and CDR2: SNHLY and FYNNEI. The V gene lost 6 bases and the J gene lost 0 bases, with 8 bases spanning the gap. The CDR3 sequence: CASRQEANYGYTF. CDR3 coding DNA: TGTGCCAGCAGACAGGAAGCTAACTATGGCTACACCTTC.

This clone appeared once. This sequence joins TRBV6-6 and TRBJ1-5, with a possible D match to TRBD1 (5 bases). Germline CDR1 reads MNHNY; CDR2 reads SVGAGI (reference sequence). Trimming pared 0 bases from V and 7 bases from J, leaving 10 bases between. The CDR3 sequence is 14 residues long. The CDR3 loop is CASSYSPGGQPQHF. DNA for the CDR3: TGTGCCAGCAGTTACTCGCCGGGGGGGCAGCCCCAGCATTTT.

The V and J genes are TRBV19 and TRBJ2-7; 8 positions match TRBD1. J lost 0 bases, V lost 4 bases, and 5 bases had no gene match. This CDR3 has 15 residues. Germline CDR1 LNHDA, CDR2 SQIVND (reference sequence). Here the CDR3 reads CASSTTGASSYEQYF. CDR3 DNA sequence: TGTGCCAGTAGTACGACAGGGGCTTCCTCCTACGAGCAGTACTTC.

CDR3 bases: TGTGCCAGCAGCTTAGGATCGGGTGAAGCTTTCTTT. This sequence encodes CASSLGSGEAFF. V usage is TRBV7-9 and J usage is TRBJ1-1; D is ambiguous. Looked up from germline, CDR1 is SEHNR and CDR2 is FQNEAQ (reference sequence). The V end was cut by 1 base, the J end by 7 bases, with 7 bases between. The CDR3 extends over 12 amino acids.